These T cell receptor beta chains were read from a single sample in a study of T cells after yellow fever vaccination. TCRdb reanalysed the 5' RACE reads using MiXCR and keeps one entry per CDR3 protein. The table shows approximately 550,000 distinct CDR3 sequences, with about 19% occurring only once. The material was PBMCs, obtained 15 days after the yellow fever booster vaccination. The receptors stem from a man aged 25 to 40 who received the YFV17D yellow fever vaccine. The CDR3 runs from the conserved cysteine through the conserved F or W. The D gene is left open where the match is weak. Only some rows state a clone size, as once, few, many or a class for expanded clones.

TGCGCCAGCAGCCAGGGGACCGGGGACTATCGAAGCTCCTACGAGCAGTACTTC,CASSQGTGDYRSSYEQYF,NA,TRBJ2-7,TRBV4-3,TRBD2
TGTGCCATCAGTGGAGACGGCAGCAAAAACATTCAGTACTTC,CAISGDGSKNIQYF,NA,TRBJ2-4,TRBV10-3,NA
TGCGCCAGCAGTGACCTCCGGGGCGGGAGTCAAGATACGCAGTATTTT,CASSDLRGGSQDTQYF,few,TRBJ2-3,TRBV5-1,TRBD2
TGTGCCATCAGTGAGTCCACAGGACAAGAGACCCAGTACTTC,CAISESTGQETQYF,few,TRBJ2-5,TRBV10-3,NA
TGCAGTGCTAGAACCGTGGGGTCTATCACAGATACGCAGTATTTT,CSARTVGSITDTQYF,NA,TRBJ2-3,TRBV20-1,NA
TGTGCCAGCAGGGAGGGACTAGCGGCCGACTACGAGCAGTACTTC,CASREGLAADYEQYF,NA,TRBJ2-7,TRBV2,TRBD2
TGTGCCACCAGTGACCCGGGGCTCTTCACAGATACGCAGTATTTT,CATSDPGLFTDTQYF,NA,TRBJ2-3,TRBV24-1,NA
TGTGCCAGCAGCTTGACTGGTTTGGCCGGGGAGCTGTTTTTT,CASSLTGLAGELFF,NA,TRBJ2-2,TRBV7-3,NA
TGCAGTGCTAGAGATCTGACTAGTATGAATGAGCAGTTCTTC,CSARDLTSMNEQFF,few,TRBJ2-1,TRBV20-1,NA
TGTGCCAGCAGTTTAATGGGGATGGGCACAGATACGCAGTATTTT,CASSLMGMGTDTQYF,NA,TRBJ2-3,TRBV28,NA
TGCGCCAGCAGCTGGGACAGGGATCGTAATTTTGATTTTAACTATGGCTACACCTTC,CASSWDRDRNFDFNYGYTF,NA,TRBJ1-2,TRBV5-1,TRBD1
TGTGCCAGTAGTATGGGGCGCCTCGGCTACGAGCAGTACTTC,CASSMGRLGYEQYF,NA,TRBJ2-7,TRBV19,NA
TGCGCCAGCAGCAGCATTGCGGGAGTGGGTAATGAGCAGTTCTTC,CASSSIAGVGNEQFF,few,TRBJ2-1,TRBV5-1,TRBD2
TGTGCCAGCAGCTCAGTAGCGGCCGAGCAGTTCTTC,CASSSVAAEQFF,few,TRBJ2-1,TRBV11-1,NA
TGTGCCAGCAGCAAGGGGTTGTCCAGGGCAGGGGTCGGGGAGCTGTTTTTT,CASSKGLSRAGVGELFF,NA,TRBJ2-2,TRBV7-2,NA
TGTGCCAGCAGCTTAGCGGCGGCCGGGGAGCTGTTTTTT,CASSLAAAGELFF,many,TRBJ2-2,TRBV7-8,NA